Shown below are 11 T cell receptor beta chains from a single sample sequenced in a study of OX40 agonist ivuxolimab in advanced cancers. The protocol was immunoSEQ multiplex PCR, while the TCRdb copy is restricted to in-frame clones and leaves out a portion. The table lists 53,000 or so clones, roughly 79% of them singletons. The material sequenced was CD4+ or CD8+ T cells sorted from blood, taken in a trial of the OX40 agonist ivuxolimab. The receptors were gathered from an adult with an advanced solid tumor such as melanoma, head and neck, liver or kidney cancer.

Concerning this clone itself: It may be a read error: a sequence one base away is much more abundant. Other DNA sequences in the sample encode the same CDR3. J is TRBJ2-5 and V is TRBV28; TRBD1 matches 7 bases. This CDR3 is built from 14 residues. Trimming took 9 bases from V and 2 from J; bases not matched to a gene: 9. Germline V gene data show CDR1 as MDHEN and CDR2 as SYDVKM. The CDR3 sequence: CASSKGGRQETQYF. The CDR3 bases are TGTGCCAGTAGCAAAGGGGGCAGACAAGAGACCCAGTACTTC.

The chain combines TRBV7-2 with TRBJ2-6; D might be TRBD1 or TRBD2, each matching 5 bases. V lost 2 bases, J lost 4 bases, and 21 bases lay in between. Germline CDR1 is SGHTA and CDR2 is FQGNSA. The CDR3 runs 19 residues. The CDR3 nucleotides are TGTGCCAGCAGCTTAAACCCCTCGGGAATGGGACCCGGGGCCAACGTCCTGACTTTC. Its protein product is CASSLNPSGMGPGANVLTF.

The chain combines TRBV5-4 with TRBJ2-7; either TRBD1 or TRBD2 may supply D (5 bases each). The CDR3 runs to 15 residues. The germline V gene encodes CDR1 SGHNT and CDR2 YYREEE (reference sequence). Deletions cut 3 bases from V and 4 bases from J, with 17 bases between. For the CDR3, the DNA is TGTGCCAGCAGCTCGACGGGACGAAAGGGTTACGAGCAGTACTTC. Its protein product is CASSSTGRKGYEQYF.

The chain uses TRBV27 and TRBJ2-3, with 10 bases fitting TRBD2. The V and J ends lost 6 bases and 1 base, in that order; junction bases with no gene match: 7. The CDR3 loop spans 16 amino acids. Germline CDR1 MNHEY, CDR2 SMNVEV (reference sequence). Here the CDR3 DNA reads TGTGCCAGCAGACACACTAGCGGGGCTGGCACAGATACGCAGTATTTT. Encoded protein: CASRHTSGAGTDTQYF.

The rearrangement joins TRBV7-3 to TRBJ2-2; 7 nucleotides match TRBD2. The CDR3 contains 18 residues. Germline V gene data show CDR1 as SGHTA and CDR2 as FQGTGA. The J segment lost 1 base and the V segment lost 1 base, leaving 9 bases of the junction unmatched. In DNA, the CDR3 is TGTGCCAGCAGCTTAAATGGTGTTAGCGGGTTGAACACCGGGGAGCTGTTTTTT. Its protein product is CASSLNGVSGLNTGELFF. The entire variable domain, with the rest obtained from reference TRBV7-3 and TRBJ2-2, is as follows: GAGVSQTPSNKVTEKGKYVELRCDPISGHTALYWYRQSLGQGPEFLIYFQGTGAADDSGLPNDRFFAVRPEGSVSTLKIQRTERGDSAVYLCASSLNGVSGLNTGELFFGEGSRLTVL.

V usage is TRBV7-2 and J usage is TRBJ2-3; D unclear. Germline V lookup: CDR1 SGHTA, CDR2 FQGNSA. The CDR3 consists of 14 residues. V shed 3 bases and J shed 0 bases, with 7 bases lying between them. This chain's CDR3 is CASSLRSSTDTQYF. The CDR3 DNA follows: TGTGCCAGCAGCTTGAGAAGTAGCACAGATACGCAGTATTTT.

V gene TRBV4-3 combines with J gene TRBJ1-1; D call uncertain. Germline lookup yields CDR1 LGHNA and CDR2 YSLEER. The CDR3 extends over 15 amino acids. The V end lost 1 base, the J end lost 5 bases, and 14 bases lay between the germline ends. CDR3 amino acids: CASSQVEGPWTEAFF. The CDR3 region has the DNA TGCGCCAGCAGCCAAGTGGAAGGGCCGTGGACTGAAGCTTTCTTT.

This rearrangement joins TRBV5-1 to TRBJ1-3; D not resolved. The V gene's germline CDR1 is SGHRS and CDR2 YFSETQ. The CDR3 is 16 amino acids. With 0 bases removed from V and 0 bases from J, the gap between germline ends came to 10 bases. The chain's CDR3 is CASSLGASPSGNTIYF. CDR3 coding DNA: TGCGCCAGCAGCTTGGGGGCCAGCCCCTCTGGAAACACCATATATTTT.

The J gene is TRBJ1-1, the V gene TRBV4-3; no definite D call. CDR3 size: 16 residues. Germline loops: CDR1 LGHNA, CDR2 YSLEER. Trimming left V 2 bases short and J 2 bases short, with 15 bases between. CDR3 sequence reads: CASSQIRQQGNTEAFF. The CDR3 DNA is TGCGCCAGCAGCCAAATACGGCAGCAAGGTAACACTGAAGCTTTCTTT.

The V gene is TRBV5-4, the J gene TRBJ2-7; a possible D gene is TRBD1 (5 bases). Trimming cost V 4 bases and J 7 bases, with 21 bases left between them. The germline V gene encodes CDR1 SGHNT and CDR2 YYREEE (reference sequence). The CDR3 consists of 15 residues. CDR3 sequence (DNA): TGTGCCAGCAGCCCCACCCGGCAGGGCCAGGCGGAGCAGTACTTC. This codes for CASSPTRQGQAEQYF.

CDR3 coding DNA: TGTGCCAGCAGCTCGAAAAAAGGGAGGGGGAATGAAAAACTGTTTTTT. Translated: CASSSKKGRGNEKLFF. The chain carries TRBV11-2 and TRBJ1-4, with D tentatively TRBD1 (6 bases). Trimming took 4 bases from V and 5 from J, leaving 17 bases between them. The germline gives CDR1 SGHAT, CDR2 FQNNGV. The CDR3 totals 16 residues.